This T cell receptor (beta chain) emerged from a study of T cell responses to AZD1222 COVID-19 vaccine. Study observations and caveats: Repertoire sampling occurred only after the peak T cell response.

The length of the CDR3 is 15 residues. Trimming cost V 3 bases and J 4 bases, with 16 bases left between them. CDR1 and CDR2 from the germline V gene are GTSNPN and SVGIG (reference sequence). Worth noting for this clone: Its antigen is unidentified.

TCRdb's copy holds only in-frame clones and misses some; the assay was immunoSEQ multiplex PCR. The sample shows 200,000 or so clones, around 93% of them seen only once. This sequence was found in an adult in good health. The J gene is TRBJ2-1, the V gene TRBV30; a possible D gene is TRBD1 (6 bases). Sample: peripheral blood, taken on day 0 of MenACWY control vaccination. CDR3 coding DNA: TGTGCCTGGAGGAAGGGGGAACACTCGTACAATGAGCAGTTCTTC. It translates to CAWRKGEHSYNEQFF.